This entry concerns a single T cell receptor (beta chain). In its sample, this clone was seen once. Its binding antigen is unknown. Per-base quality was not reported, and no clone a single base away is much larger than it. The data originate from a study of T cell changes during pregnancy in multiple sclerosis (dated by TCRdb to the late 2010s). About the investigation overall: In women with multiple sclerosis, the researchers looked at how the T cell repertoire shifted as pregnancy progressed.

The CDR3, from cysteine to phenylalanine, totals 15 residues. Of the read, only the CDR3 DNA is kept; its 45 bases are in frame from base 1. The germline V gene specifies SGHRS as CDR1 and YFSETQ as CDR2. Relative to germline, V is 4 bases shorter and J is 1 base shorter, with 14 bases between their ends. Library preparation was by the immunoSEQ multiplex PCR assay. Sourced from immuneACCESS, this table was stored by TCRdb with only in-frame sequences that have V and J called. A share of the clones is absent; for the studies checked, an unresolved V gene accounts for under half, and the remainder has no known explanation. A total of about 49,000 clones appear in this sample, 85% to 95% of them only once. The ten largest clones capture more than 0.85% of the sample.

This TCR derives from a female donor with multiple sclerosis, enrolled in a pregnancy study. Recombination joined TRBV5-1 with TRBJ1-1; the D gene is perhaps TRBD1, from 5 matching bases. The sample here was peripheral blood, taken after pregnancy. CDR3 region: CASSAAGAANTEAFF. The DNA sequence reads TGCGCCAGCAGCGCTGCTGGGGCTGCGAACACTGAAGCTTTCTTT.